Each of the 21 T cell receptor beta chains below was sequenced from the same sample in a study of blood T cell repertoires in COVID-19. Generated by immunoSEQ multiplex PCR, the TCRdb table keeps only in-frame clones and is missing some. The sample gives nearly 350,000 clones, around 91% of which show up once; around 3.3% is in the top ten. The sequenced material came from peripheral blood. Receptors originate from a woman younger than 35 who had recovered from COVID-19.

J is TRBJ2-7 and V is TRBV21-1; the DNA was not used to check the table's D call, TRBD1. TRBV21-1 is labeled a pseudogene. The CDR3 loop spans 13 amino acids. This CDR3 is CASSKQGSYEQYV. The CDR3 region has the DNA TGTGCCAGCAGCAAACAGGGGTCCTACGAGCAGTACGTC.

This clone was detected only once. CDR3 region: CASSLAGINSPLHF. In DNA form, the CDR3 reads TGTGCCAGCAGCTTGGCAGGGATTAATTCACCCCTCCACTTT. This chain connects TRBV11-3 to TRBJ1-6; TRBD1 is a possible D gene (5 bases). V lost 3 bases to trimming and J lost 6 bases, with 9 bases between them. The CDR3 runs to 14 residues. Germline assignment: CDR1 SGHNT and CDR2 YENEEA.

The chain links TRBV4-1 to TRBJ2-2; TRBD2 matches 9 bases. This CDR3 spans 14 amino acids. V shed 4 bases and J 5 bases; nucleotides not matched to a gene: 2. The germline V gene encodes CDR1 MGHRA and CDR2 YSYEKL. For the CDR3, the DNA is TGCGCCAGCAGCCCCACTAGCGGGACCGGGGAGCTGTTTTTT. It is translated as CASSPTSGTGELFF.

The chain is built from TRBV11-2 and TRBJ2-5; the match to TRBD2 covers 11 bases. Germline V gives CDR1 SGHAT, CDR2 FQNNGV. The CDR3 has 18 residues. Trimming took 3 bases from V and 1 from J; bases not matched to a gene: 10. CDR3: CASSFPLLAGGLQETQYF. The CDR3, as DNA: TGTGCCAGCAGCTTCCCACTCCTAGCGGGAGGTCTCCAAGAGACCCAGTACTTC. Complete variable domain (other parts from reference TRBV11-2 and TRBJ2-5): EAGVAQSPRYKIIEKRQSVAFWCNPISGHATLYWYQQILGQGPKLLIQFQNNGVVDDSQLPKDRFSAERLKGVDSTLKIQPAKLEDSAVYLCASSFPLLAGGLQETQYFGPGTRLLVL.

DNA of the CDR3: TGTGCCAGCAGCTTCCGATCGACAGGTGCACGAAACACCATATATTTT. Its protein product is CASSFRSTGARNTIYF. The chain carries TRBV11-3 and TRBJ1-3; D might be TRBD1 (6 bases). Trimming stripped 3 bases from V and 5 bases from J, with 17 bases between. Per germline, CDR1 SGHNT and CDR2 YENEEA. This CDR3 is 16 amino acids long.

CDR3 sequence (DNA): TGCAGCGCCGGCAGCAACTCCTATGGCTACACCTTC. Translation gives CSAGSNSYGYTF. The rearrangement joins TRBV29-1 to TRBJ1-2; D unclear. V was shortened by 7 bases and J by 4 bases, with 13 bases between the two germline ends. Germline V gene data show CDR1 as SQVTM and CDR2 as ANQGSEA. This CDR3 has 12 residues.

The chain employs TRBV3-1 (or the pseudogene TRBV3-2) and TRBJ2-5, with TRBD2 identical over 7 bases. The V gene's germline CDR1 is LGHDT and CDR2 YNNKEL (reference sequence). Trimming at V came to 1 base and at J to 6 bases, leaving 8 bases not matched to a gene. The CDR3 sequence is 15 residues long. CDR3 DNA: TGTGCCAGCAGCCAAGGGGGCGGGAGTAGCCAGACCCAGTACTTC. It specifies CASSQGGGSSQTQYF.

The rearrangement uses TRBV5-1 and TRBJ1-1, with TRBD1 identical over 8 bases. The V gene's germline CDR1 is SGHRS and CDR2 YFSETQ. V lost 4 bases, J lost 0 bases, and 8 bases stayed unmatched. There are 16 residues in the CDR3. The chain's CDR3 is CASSQGQEWLNTEAFF. The CDR3 DNA reads TGCGCCAGCAGCCAGGGACAGGAATGGTTGAACACTGAAGCTTTCTTT.

The chain couples TRBV19 to TRBJ2-1; 13 positions match TRBD2. Germline-derived CDR1 and CDR2 are LNHDA and SQIVND (reference sequence). The CDR3 is made up of 15 amino acids. Trimming at V came to 4 bases and at J to 9 bases, leaving 6 bases not matched to a gene. DNA of the CDR3: TGTGCCAGTAGTACCACTAGCGGGAGGGCCGGTGAGCAGTTCTTC. The encoded protein is CASSTTSGRAGEQFF.

A word on this clone: A junction boundary mismatches the germline segment, possibly from a read error. CDR3 sequence: CATSRDRDRGEYF. DNA for the CDR3: TGTGCCACCAGCCGAGACCGGGACAGGGGCGAGTATTTT. The chain has TRBV15 and TRBJ2-3; TRBD1 matches 10 bases. The CDR3 sequence is 13 residues long. Germline lookup yields CDR1 LNHNV and CDR2 YYDKDF (reference sequence). Drawing the rest from reference TRBV15 and TRBJ2-3, the complete variable domain is DAMVIQNPRYQVTQFGKPVTLSCSQTLNHNVMYWYQQKSSQAPKLLFHYYDKDFNNEADTPDNFQSRRPNTSFCFLDIRSPGLGDTAMYLCATSRDRDRGEYFGPGTRLTVL.

The J gene is TRBJ2-1, the V gene TRBV11-3, with a possible D match to TRBD2 (5 bases). The CDR3 spans 16 residues. CDR1 is SGHNT and CDR2 is YENEEA in the germline V gene. V gave up 4 bases and J gave up 8 bases, with 21 bases separating them. The DNA of the CDR3 is TGTGCCAGCAGCTCCCTAACTAGGATAGCTTTCGATGAGCAGTTCTTC. Amino acids: CASSSLTRIAFDEQFF.

This chain uses TRBV6-6 with TRBJ2-1, with 12 bases aligning to TRBD2. The CDR3 loop spans 16 amino acids. V shed 2 bases, J shed 9 bases, and the junction held 8 bases outside the gene matches. CDR1 is MNHNY, CDR2 SVGAGI, per germline (reference sequence). For the CDR3, the DNA is TGTGCCAGCAGTTACAGACTAGCGGGAGATTCGGGTGAGCAGTTCTTC. It yields the protein CASSYRLAGDSGEQFF.

The chain uses TRBV14 and TRBJ1-1; D remains ambiguous. V was trimmed by 0 bases and J by 11 bases, leaving 13 bases between them. Germline lookup yields CDR1 SGHDN and CDR2 FVKESK. CDR3 length: 13 residues. The CDR3 here is CASSQEGGLGAFF. CDR3 coding DNA: TGTGCCAGCAGCCAAGAGGGCGGGCTGGGGGCTTTCTTT. Variable domain in full (rest from reference TRBV14 and TRBJ1-1): EAGVTQFPSHSVIEKGQTVTLRCDPISGHDNLYWYRRVMGKEIKFLLHFVKESKQDESGMPNNRFLAERTGGTYSTLKVQPAELEDSGVYFCASSQEGGLGAFFGQGTRLTVV.

This chain joins TRBV3-1 (or the pseudogene TRBV3-2) and TRBJ2-2; the D gene is possibly TRBD2 (6 bases). V shed 2 bases and J shed 3 bases, with 16 bases lying between them. Germline-derived CDR1 and CDR2 are LGHDT and YNNKEL (reference sequence). The CDR3 runs to 17 residues. The CDR3 DNA reads TGTGCCAGCAGCCAATATTCGGGTGGGAGGCACACCGGGGAGCTGTTTTTT. It encodes CASSQYSGGRHTGELFF.

J is TRBJ1-1 and V is TRBV15; possibly TRBD1 for D (6 bases). The CDR3 extends over 15 amino acids. With 3 bases removed from V and 0 bases from J, the gap between germline ends came to 11 bases. Germline V lookup: CDR1 LNHNV, CDR2 YYDKDF (reference sequence). The CDR3 DNA sequence: TGTGCCACCAGCAGTCCGGGACAAATGAACACTGAAGCTTTCTTT. Protein sequence: CATSSPGQMNTEAFF. The complete variable domain, with remaining parts taken from reference TRBV15 and TRBJ1-1, reads DAMVIQNPRYQVTQFGKPVTLSCSQTLNHNVMYWYQQKSSQAPKLLFHYYDKDFNNEADTPDNFQSRRPNTSFCFLDIRSPGLGDTAMYLCATSSPGQMNTEAFFGQGTRLTVV.

This sequence joins TRBV19 and TRBJ1-2; TRBD1 agrees at 8 bases. V was clipped by 2 bases and J by 7 bases; unmatched bases: 9. In germline, CDR1 is LNHDA, CDR2 SQIVND (reference sequence). The CDR3 consists of 15 residues. This chain's CDR3 is CASSIMRQGHPGYTF. The CDR3 nucleotides are TGTGCCAGTAGTATAATGAGACAGGGGCATCCTGGCTACACCTTC.

This chain uses TRBV5-1 with TRBJ2-1, with D possibly matching TRBD1 (5 bases). Germline V gene sequence: CDR1 SGHRS, CDR2 YFSETQ. Trimming cost V 3 bases and J 4 bases, with 23 bases left between them. The CDR3 is 18 amino acids. CDR3 sequence reads: CASSWPPAGSRVYNEQFF. CDR3 sequence (DNA): TGCGCCAGCAGCTGGCCCCCCGCAGGGTCAAGGGTTTACAATGAGCAGTTCTTC. Drawing the rest from reference TRBV5-1 and TRBJ2-1, the complete variable domain is KAGVTQTPRYLIKTRGQQVTLSCSPISGHRSVSWYQQTPGQGLQFLFEYFSETQRNKGNFPGRFSGRQFSNSRSEMNVSTLELGDSALYLCASSWPPAGSRVYNEQFFGPGTRLTVL.

This clone is a singleton in its sample. V is TRBV5-8 and J is TRBJ2-2; possible D gene TRBD1, 6 bases. This CDR3 has 17 residues. V was pared by 4 bases and J by 3 bases, with 19 bases between. Germline CDR1 SGHTS, CDR2 YDEGEE. The CDR3 DNA is TGTGCCAGCAGCCGGACGAGGGGGAGAGGGGACACCGGGGAGCTGTTTTTT. Translated, it gives CASSRTRGRGDTGELFF. The whole variable domain, filled in from reference TRBV5-8 and TRBJ2-2, reads EAGVTQSPTHLIKTRGQQATLRCSPISGHTSVYWYQQALGLGLQFLLWYDEGEERNRGNFPPRFSGRQFPNYSSELNVNALELEDSALYLCASSRTRGRGDTGELFFGEGSRLTVL.

The chain employs TRBV7-2 and TRBJ1-1; 8 bases are a match to TRBD1. V lost 4 bases and J lost 5; bases outside the gene matches: 12. Germline assignment: CDR1 SGHTA and CDR2 FQGNSA. The CDR3 is 16 amino acids. CDR3 coding DNA: TGTGCCAGCAGCTGGGATCCGCAGGGGGCACGTACTGAAGCTTTCTTT. It translates to CASSWDPQGARTEAFF.

The rearrangement uses TRBV15 and TRBJ2-5; 13 bases agree with TRBD2. Germline CDR1 reads LNHNV; CDR2 reads YYDKDF (reference sequence). Trimming took 4 bases from V and 4 from J; bases not matched to a gene: 6. The CDR3 has 16 residues. This CDR3 reads CATSMGLAGMGETQYF. CDR3 nucleotide sequence: TGTGCCACCAGCATGGGACTAGCGGGAATGGGAGAGACCCAGTACTTC.

The gene calls are TRBV6-8 and TRBJ2-7, with 7 bases matching TRBD1. The trim removed 6 bases at V and 3 bases at J, leaving 11 bases unmatched. CDR1 and CDR2 from the germline V gene are MNHGY and SAAAGT. This CDR3 has 15 residues. The CDR3 DNA follows: TGTGCCAGCAGGCCTACCGGGACAGCATTCTACGAGCAGTACGTC. It yields the protein CASRPTGTAFYEQYV.